A single sample gave rise to the 30 T cell receptor beta chains below, sequenced in a study of blood T cell repertoires in COVID-19. Here immunoSEQ multiplex PCR was the method, and the copy in TCRdb shows in-frame clones only, minus some. The sample includes roughly 20,000 clones, 70% to 90% of them seen just once. The specimen was peripheral blood. The receptors stem from a human donor with active COVID-19. The donor label of this sample is uncertain.

The chain couples TRBV18 to TRBJ1-5; the D gene is possibly TRBD1 (6 bases). The CDR3 runs 13 residues. Per the germline V gene, CDR1 is KGHSH and CDR2 is LQKENI. The V end lost 6 bases, the J end lost 4 bases, and 10 bases lay between the germline ends. The CDR3 sequence is CASSRTVNQPQHF. In DNA form, the CDR3 reads TGTGCCAGCTCGCGGACAGTAAATCAGCCCCAGCATTTT.

This chain connects TRBV12-3 or TRBV12-4 to TRBJ2-7; D might be TRBD1 (5 bases). V was trimmed by 1 base and J by 3 bases, leaving 7 bases between them. The CDR3 is 13 residues long. CDR3 region: CASSLDRSYEQYF. In DNA, the CDR3 is TGTGCCAGCAGTTTAGACAGGAGCTACGAGCAGTACTTC.

V is TRBV19 and J is TRBJ1-2, with D perhaps matching TRBD1 (6 bases). V lost 5 bases, J lost 4 bases, and 17 bases lay in between. The CDR3 covers 15 residues. Germline loops: CDR1 LNHDA, CDR2 SQIVND (reference sequence). CDR3 amino acids: CASSREGGRSYGYTF. Written as DNA, the CDR3 is TGTGCCAGTAGTCGGGAAGGGGGAAGAAGCTATGGCTACACCTTC.

The chain uses TRBV7-9 and TRBJ2-5; D is unresolved. The length of the CDR3 is 13 residues. Trimming stripped 4 bases from V and 4 bases from J, with 10 bases between. Germline CDR1 and CDR2: SEHNR and FQNEAQ (reference sequence). CDR3 sequence: CASSYQVPETQYF. The CDR3 DNA is TGTGCCAGCAGCTACCAGGTTCCAGAGACCCAGTACTTC.

The CDR3 loop is CASSPRLAGVENEQFF. CDR3 nucleotide sequence: TGTGCCAGCAGCCCTCGACTAGCGGGAGTCGAGAATGAGCAGTTCTTC. The genes are TRBV7-8 and TRBJ2-1; TRBD2 aligns across 12 bases. Germline loops: CDR1 SGHVS, CDR2 FQNEAQ. Trimming at V came to 5 bases and at J to 7 bases, leaving 9 bases not matched to a gene. The CDR3 loop spans 16 amino acids.

The chain combines TRBV7-9 with TRBJ2-3; 14 bases match TRBD2. This CDR3 comprises 18 residues. Trimming removed 4 bases from V and 2 bases from J; junction bases left unmatched: 8. From germline, CDR1 is SEHNR and CDR2 FQNEAQ (reference sequence). In DNA, the CDR3 is TGTGCCAGCAGCTCGCGACCGGGACTAGCGGGAGTCACAGATACGCAGTATTTT. Protein sequence: CASSSRPGLAGVTDTQYF.

The chain is built from TRBV5-1 and TRBJ1-1; 8 bases agree with TRBD1. Unmatched junction bases numbered 9, after V lost 4 bases and J lost 1 base. Looked up from germline, CDR1 is SGHRS and CDR2 is YFSETQ. This CDR3 region has 16 residues. CDR3 nucleotides: TGCGCCAGCAGCCCAAATATCGACAGGGGGAACACTGAAGCTTTCTTT. The encoded protein is CASSPNIDRGNTEAFF.

This clone was counted a single time. This chain links TRBV15 with TRBJ2-1; 9 nucleotides line up with TRBD1. Germline V gene data show CDR1 as LNHNV and CDR2 as YYDKDF (reference sequence). The V and J ends lost 7 bases and 4 bases, in that order; junction bases with no gene match: 8. The CDR3 is 15 amino acids. The CDR3 spells CATTLGTGSYNEQFF. The CDR3 region has the DNA TGTGCCACCACCCTCGGGACAGGGTCGTACAATGAGCAGTTCTTC.

This sequence joins TRBV28 and TRBJ2-2, with a weak D call TRBD2 (6 bases). V lost 5 bases to trimming and J lost 4 bases, with 14 bases between them. This CDR3 comprises 15 residues. From germline, CDR1 is MDHEN and CDR2 SYDVKM. In DNA form, the CDR3 reads TGTGCCAGCAGTCGAGACGGACTATCCACCGGGGAGCTGTTTTTT. Protein: CASSRDGLSTGELFF.

This rearrangement joins TRBV4-1 to TRBJ1-2, with TRBD1 as a possible D gene (6 bases). Looked up from germline, CDR1 is MGHRA and CDR2 is YSYEKL. V lost 2 bases, J lost 0 bases, and 7 bases lay in between. The CDR3 sequence is 14 residues long. In DNA, the CDR3 is TGCGCCAGCAGCCAAAGACAGGCTAACTATGGCTACACCTTC. This gives the protein CASSQRQANYGYTF.

The chain uses TRBV9 and TRBJ2-5; D remains unclear. The CDR3 contains 14 residues. Per the germline V gene, CDR1 is SGDLS and CDR2 is YYNGEE. V gave up 2 bases and J gave up 1 base, with 9 bases separating them. The CDR3 loop reads CASSVEDSQETQYF. CDR3 nucleotides: TGTGCCAGCAGCGTTGAGGATAGCCAAGAGACCCAGTACTTC.

The chain is built from TRBV6-5 and TRBJ2-7; a weak D match, TRBD1 (6 bases). In germline, CDR1 is MNHEY, CDR2 SVGAGI. The CDR3 has 13 amino acids. V was pared by 6 bases and J by 2 bases, with 11 bases between. CDR3 in DNA: TGTGCCAGCAGGCGACAGGCGACCTACGAGCAGTACTTC. It codes for CASRRQATYEQYF.

The V call is TRBV7-2, the J call TRBJ2-1; TRBD2 is a possible D gene (5 bases). CDR1 is SGHTA and CDR2 is FQGNSA in the germline V gene. The CDR3 is made up of 17 amino acids. The V end was cut by 3 bases, the J end by 10 bases, with 25 bases between. The CDR3 protein is CASSFVTSGAAGGEQFF. The CDR3 bases are TGTGCCAGCAGCTTCGTGACCAGCGGAGCGGCGGGCGGAGAGCAGTTCTTC. Variable domain in full (rest from reference TRBV7-2 and TRBJ2-1): GAGVSQSPSNKVTEKGKDVELRCDPISGHTALYWYRQSLGQGLEFLIYFQGNSAPDKSGLPSDRFSAERTGGSVSTLTIQRTQQEDSAVYLCASSFVTSGAAGGEQFFGPGTRLTVL.

This clone was picked up one time. J is TRBJ2-5 and V is TRBV27; maybe TRBD2 (6 bases). CDR3 size: 15 residues. Trimming removed 6 bases at V and 5 bases at J, with 19 bases between. CDR1 is MNHEY and CDR2 is SMNVEV in the germline V gene (reference sequence). CDR3 DNA sequence: TGTGCCAGCAGACAGACGGAGGGCCCCTATGAGACCCAGTACTTC. Translating gives CASRQTEGPYETQYF.

This clone occurred a few times. The chain links TRBV5-4 to TRBJ1-1; D perhaps matches TRBD1 (6 bases). This CDR3 is 16 amino acids long. Germline CDR1 reads SGHNT; CDR2 reads YYREEE (reference sequence). V was cut by 0 bases and J by 7 bases, with 19 bases left in between. The CDR3 region has the DNA TGTGCCAGCAGCTTGGACAGAAGGACAGAACCTTATGAAGCTTTCTTT. Its protein product is CASSLDRRTEPYEAFF.

In this sample, this clone turned up a few times. The DNA of the CDR3 is TGTGCCAGCAGTGGGGGACTCCCCGGTACCGGGGAGCTGTTTTTT. Translation: CASSGGLPGTGELFF. V usage is TRBV28 and J usage is TRBJ2-2; tentatively, D is TRBD2 (6 bases). V was shortened by 5 bases and J by 5 bases, with 15 bases between the two germline ends. CDR1 MDHEN and CDR2 SYDVKM come from the germline V gene. This CDR3 region has 15 residues.

The genes are TRBV10-3 and TRBJ2-5; 8 bases map to TRBD1. This CDR3 comprises 14 residues. V shed 2 bases, J shed 5 bases, and the junction held 4 bases outside the gene matches. Germline V gene sequence: CDR1 ENHRY, CDR2 SYGVKD. CDR3 coding DNA: TGTGCCATCAGTGAGAAGGCAGGGGGCGAGACCCAGTACTTC. Its protein product is CAISEKAGGETQYF.

The chain has TRBV21-1 and TRBJ2-1; the D call TRBD2 from the table was never checked on the DNA. TRBV21-1 represents a pseudogene. The CDR3 totals 19 residues. The CDR3 loop is CASSKAKGLAGGSYNEQFF. CDR3 in DNA: TGTGCCAGCAGCAAAGCGAAGGGACTAGCGGGAGGTTCCTACAATGAGCAGTTCTTC.

V usage is TRBV5-4 and J usage is TRBJ2-2, with no clear D. CDR3 size: 13 residues. Trimming left V 0 bases short and J 4 bases short, with 4 bases between. The germline V gene has CDR1 SGHNT and CDR2 YYREEE (reference sequence). The CDR3 coding sequence is TGTGCCAGCAGCTTGGCCGGCACCGGGGAGCTGTTTTTT. Translation: CASSLAGTGELFF.

This rearrangement joins TRBV18 to TRBJ2-3; 7 positions match TRBD1. CDR1 and CDR2 (germline): KGHSH, LQKENI. The J segment lost 4 bases and the V segment lost 6 bases, leaving 4 bases of the junction unmatched. This CDR3 has 13 residues. In nucleotides, the CDR3 is TGTGCCAGCTCCCCGGGACAGCCAGATACGCAGTATTTT. Translation gives CASSPGQPDTQYF.

The J gene is TRBJ2-7, the V gene TRBV18; 8 nucleotides match TRBD1. This CDR3 contains 14 residues. Unmatched junction bases numbered 6, after V lost 3 bases and J lost 5 bases. Germline CDR1 reads KGHSH; CDR2 reads LQKENI. CDR3 in DNA: TGTGCCAGCTCACCCAGACAGGGGAAGGACGAGCAGTACTTC. Translation gives CASSPRQGKDEQYF. The whole variable domain, remainder taken from reference TRBV18 and TRBJ2-7, is NAGVMQNPRHLVRRRGQEARLRCSPMKGHSHVYWYRQLPEEGLKFMVYLQKENIIDESGMPKERFSAEFPKEGPSILRIQQVVRGDSAAYFCASSPRQGKDEQYFGPGTRLTVT.

The chain employs TRBV5-1 and TRBJ2-7; 12 positions match TRBD1. With V trimmed by 0 bases and J by 7 bases, 5 bases remained unmatched. This CDR3 comprises 15 residues. CDR1 is SGHRS, CDR2 YFSETQ, per germline. Written as DNA, the CDR3 is TGCGCCAGCAGCTTGGGGGACAGGGGGCTCGGGGAGCAGTACTTC. It specifies CASSLGDRGLGEQYF.

By share, this clone counts as medium-sized. The genes are TRBV7-2 and TRBJ2-7; 8 nucleotides agree with TRBD2. The V and J ends lost 2 bases and 4 bases, in that order; junction bases with no gene match: 7. The CDR3 totals 15 residues. The germline V gene encodes CDR1 SGHTA and CDR2 FQGNSA. The CDR3 DNA reads as TGTGCCAGCAGCTTATACGGCGGGAGGTTGTACGAGCAGTACTTC. This translates into CASSLYGGRLYEQYF.

In this sample, this clone turned up once. The rearrangement joins TRBV19 to TRBJ1-2, with D possibly being TRBD1 (6 bases). The CDR3 totals 13 residues. Germline V gene lookup returns CDR1 LNHDA and CDR2 SQIVND (reference sequence). Trimming pared 5 bases from V and 5 bases from J, leaving 12 bases between. The CDR3 here is CASSVLQGYGYTF. In DNA form, the CDR3 reads TGTGCCAGTAGTGTTCTACAGGGTTATGGCTACACCTTC.

The chain combines TRBV6-1 with TRBJ2-7; D not resolved. Trimming removed 1 base at V and 1 base at J, with 8 bases between. Germline CDR1 and CDR2: MNHNS and SASEGT. CDR3 length: 14 residues. CDR3 residues: CASSEGPTSYEQYF. In DNA form, the CDR3 reads TGTGCCAGCAGTGAAGGTCCCACTTCCTACGAGCAGTACTTC.

This clone was seen only once. The chain combines TRBV6-5 with TRBJ1-5, with D maybe TRBD1 (5 bases). CDR1 and CDR2 (germline): MNHEY, SVGAGI. This CDR3 has 13 amino acids. Trimming removed 5 bases from V and 7 bases from J, with 12 bases in between. CDR3 coding DNA: TGTGCCAGCAGTCCTCAGGGAGGCCAGCCCCAGCATTTT. It is translated as CASSPQGGQPQHF.

This chain uses TRBV20-1 with TRBJ2-3; D ambiguous. Germline V gene lookup returns CDR1 DFQATT and CDR2 SNEGSKA (reference sequence). The ends were cut back, 5 bases at V and 3 bases at J, with 3 bases in the middle. This CDR3 has 10 residues. CDR3 bases: TGCAGTGCTCAGACAGATACGCAGTATTTT. Translated: CSAQTDTQYF.

This clone was counted only a few times. The chain employs TRBV30 and TRBJ1-6; perhaps TRBD1 as D (5 bases). V was cut by 2 bases and J by 4 bases, with 12 bases left in between. The CDR3 is 15 amino acids. Germline V gene sequence: CDR1 GTSNPN, CDR2 SVGIG (reference sequence). CDR3 residues: CAWSLAGWYNSPLHF. CDR3 DNA: TGTGCCTGGAGTTTGGCAGGGTGGTATAATTCACCCCTCCACTTT.

The CDR3 here is CASSPSSAANSPLHF. DNA for the CDR3: TGTGCCAGCTCACCTTCTTCTGCAGCGAATTCACCCCTCCACTTT. This sequence joins TRBV18 and TRBJ1-6; D gene uncertain. This CDR3 contains 15 residues. The germline gives CDR1 KGHSH, CDR2 LQKENI. Trimming shortened V by 3 bases and J by 7 bases, and 13 bases separated the two germline ends.

CDR3 sequence (DNA): TGTGCCAGCAGCCCCCTTCGGGGGGTAAAAAATTCACCCCTCCACTTT. Its translation: CASSPLRGVKNSPLHF. V usage is TRBV28 and J usage is TRBJ1-6, with D tentatively TRBD1 (5 bases). The CDR3 runs 16 residues. Germline loops: CDR1 MDHEN, CDR2 SYDVKM. V was shortened by 6 bases and J by 7 bases, with 19 bases between the two germline ends.